Sequencing of this TCR beta chain was carried out in a study of breast tumors, draining lymph nodes, adjacent tissues. Findings of the study overall: Data only fit, rather than demonstrated, lymph node origin of most tumor T cells. Luminal-like breast cancer showed significantly greater tumor-nontumor repertoire similarity than basal-like breast cancer did. Tumor TCR diversity was below lymph nodes but above nontumor tissue.

TCRdb called the multiplex PCR reads again in MiXCR, with one record for every CDR3 protein. The top ten hold roughly 4.3% of the sample, which has about 180,000 distinct CDR3 sequences, roughly a third seen once. This clonotype was detected ten times or more. Its antigen remains unidentified. This CDR3 spans 16 amino acids. CDR1 PRHDT and CDR2 FYEKMQ come from the germline V gene (reference sequence). Unmatched junction bases numbered 5, after V lost 5 bases and J lost 2 bases. Breast cancer patients provided tissue from their axillary draining lymph nodes. The V gene is TRBV13, the J gene TRBJ1-6; 8 bases match TRBD1. The sequence was obtained from a female donor with breast cancer. Some clones in this sample may be carry-over from other donors' samples. Sequenced: axillary lymph node tissue. The CDR3 DNA reads TGTGCCAGCAGCCCAGGACAGGGCGCCTATAATTCACCCCTCCACTTT. The encoded protein is CASSPGQGAYNSPLHF.